This T cell receptor beta chain was recorded in a study of cytomegalovirus exposure and HLA in healthy donors (dated by TCRdb to about 2017). About the study as a whole: An earlier analysis of 587 of the donors reported 276 Gb of sequence data and around 100 million unique TCR beta sequences obtained from some 200 million T cells. The study aimed to test whether cataloging public T cell receptors could reveal signatures of past pathogen exposure. In addition to the first cohort of around 670 subjects, a separate validation cohort of 120 different subjects was used. Typing coverage varied by locus: roughly 629-640 donors for A, B, C, DRB1 and DQB1; roughly 510 for DQA1; 600 to 610 for DPA1; roughly 450 for DPB1. Rather than using new phenotypic data, the later analysis identified candidate immune exposures from TCR beta sequences and from how often those sequences occurred across donors. An earlier analysis of around 580 of the donors used high-throughput TCR beta sequencing to judge whether each TCR beta V gene segment behaved as functional or pseudogenic. High-throughput TCR immunosequencing, statistical association of individual TCRs with disease status, and machine learning were combined to predict cytomegalovirus infection status. In a later analysis, previously published TCR beta repertoires from hundreds of donors were re-analyzed and high-resolution HLA genotyping was added so that TCR occurrence patterns could be studied. Among roughly 370 genotyped donors of the cohort, an average of about 240,000 unique TCR beta nucleotide sequences were sequenced per donor, roughly 20% of them non-productive. HLA typing covered class I and class II loci at four-digit resolution. Donor age, sex, ethnicity and CMV serostatus were collected together with the repertoire data. Among the approximately 430 genotyped donors, about 83% belonged to the genetic ancestry cluster associated with self-reported Caucasian donors. An early release that covered 640 HLA-typed donors contained about 300 gigabases of sequencing data and 85 million to 100 million unique TCR sequences. A later genetic analysis used genome-wide SNP genotypes for about 65% of the roughly 700 donors, treating that subset as a discovery cohort. Every repertoire in the discovery cohort had been generated on one and the same sequencing platform. Roughly five DR-DQ haplotypes were treated as single units for association and clustering because of strong linkage in the cohort. The study used immunosequencing to profile the T cell repertoires of several hundred subjects and linked those repertoires to cytomegalovirus serostatus. Results and caveats for the whole study, not just this receptor: Some IMGT-functional V segments, including TRBV6-2 and TRBV6-3, could not be distinguished by the 87-base-pair reads and were therefore excluded. Broadly in line with IMGT annotations, most TCR beta V segments showed up in productive rearrangements about 87% or about 30% of the time in an earlier analysis of approximately 640 of the donors. Roughly uniform sequencing depth across donors was assumed in presence/absence analyses, although this assumption may not hold. In a later genetic analysis, fewer N-insertions in productive TCRs were reported among donors in an Asian-associated ancestry cluster than the approximately 670-donor mean. The cohort was sequenced for TCR beta chains only, and without alpha or paired-chain data the features that could be detected were limited. A further reported finding was that TCR beta sequences accurately predicted the HLA-A and HLA-B alleles for most subjects in the first cohort. A cluster of highly shared sequence variants was judged likely to represent a technical artifact of the sequencing pipeline. According to a later analysis, parvovirus B19, influenza, CMV and Epstein-Barr virus appeared linked to several top co-occurrence clusters. The study listed approximately 150 TCR beta chains as associated with cytomegalovirus. Over 15 rarely observed V segments, including chromosome 9 orphons, were excluded from the earlier analysis of several hundred of the donors because counts were too low. Linkage disequilibrium might explain the correlated functional status among segregating V segments, but an unknown experimental factor could not be excluded. When HLA alleles, especially DR and DQ, strongly co-occurred, TCR associations were difficult to assign to individual alleles. Because some donors lacked HLA typing at each locus, the association tests relied only on the typed subset. According to a later analysis, TCR association rates differed among HLA loci, with DRB1 alleles showing the most associated TCRs and HLA-C alleles showing the fewest. A later analysis found that HLA-associated TCR beta chains were more clonally expanded and had lower generation probabilities than equally common non-associated chains. The authors suggested that the approach could potentially be generalized to other disease states and immunological phenotypes. Across donors, most TCR sequences were observed very rarely, whereas some public TCRs were present in many individuals. A later genetic analysis associated a missense DCLRE1C variant with V-gene and J-gene trimming of TCR beta chains, and an independent cohort replicated the association. The classifier was reported to diagnose cytomegalovirus status with high specificity and sensitivity in both the original and validation cohorts. Most CMV-associated TCR beta chains appeared to be HLA-restricted in a later analysis, and the HLA associations seemed to be driven largely by CMV exposure. CMV serostatus was the only immune exposure information available for the cohort. In a later analysis, 16,951 TCR beta sequences were associated with specific HLA alleles at a false discovery rate of 0.05. In vitro tests confirmed that three of the cytomegalovirus-associated TCR beta chains recognize cytomegalovirus antigens.

The receptor library was made with the immunoSEQ multiplex PCR assay. A mixture of 60 forward primers for TCR Vbeta segments and 13 reverse primers for TCR Jbeta segments was used in the multiplex PCR. The CDR3 region of rearranged TCR beta genes was amplified from genomic DNA by a multiplex PCR assay. Amplified TCR beta libraries were sequenced as 87-base-pair reads on the Illumina HiSeq System. The original methods were these. Across the roughly 640 repertoires, a later analysis counted roughly 84 million unique TCR beta chains, 9.5 million to 13 million of which were shared by at least two donors. Raw reads were error-corrected and collapsed into unique sequences with a nearest-neighbor algorithm that merged closely related sequences to remove PCR and sequencing errors. Alignment of CDR3 sequences to IMGT reference sequences was used to assign V, D and J gene segments. For a sequence to be retained, a match of at least six nucleotides was required to both a V gene segment and a J gene segment. Rearrangements were called productive when the CDR3 lacked stop codons and stayed in frame with V and J; all others were non-productive. Following IMGT convention, CDR3 was defined as the stretch from the second conserved V-encoded cysteine up to the conserved J-encoded phenylalanine. In an earlier analysis of around 570 of the donors, sequences lacking an unambiguous match to a single V gene segment were excluded. An earlier analysis of 587 of the donors called V segments functional above 56.7% productive rearrangements and segregating when the between-donor standard deviation exceeded 5%. To diagnose cytomegalovirus status from the catalog of TCR beta chain sequences, a statistical classification framework was built. V and J gene assignment, in a later analysis, came from comparing TCR nucleotide sequences with IMGT/GENE-DB human TR gene sequences. The TCRdist pipeline was used in a later analysis to assign CDR3 sequences and most-parsimonious VDJ recombination scenarios. A later analysis defined each TCR beta chain by its CDR3 amino acid sequence plus V-gene family, and excluded reads lacking a unique V-gene family. A later analysis removed nearly 600 highly shared, low-generation-probability nucleotide sequences to deal with suspected cross-contamination and a sequencing artifact. For each public chain, a later analysis derived a clonal expansion index from normalized ranks of inferred template counts within each repertoire. In a later analysis, generation probabilities were computed using a VDJ recombination model fitted to out-of-frame rearrangements, and the results were checked against IGoR. In a later analysis, TCR-TCR, TCR-HLA and TCR-CMV co-occurrence was scored with hypergeometric tests, and a repertoire-size bias correction was applied to TCR pairs. False discovery rates were estimated in a later analysis by permuting HLA or CMV assignments 20 times. In a later analysis, co-occurring TCRs were grouped using DBSCAN, with TCRdist sequence similarity added in when clustering inside HLA-allele-positive subsets. For co-occurrence clustering, repertoires with fewer than 30,000 or more than 120,000 public chains were excluded, along with 5 or 6 repertoires with anomalous nucleotide sharing. As stored in TCRdb, this immuneACCESS dataset retains in-frame rearrangements with V and J assigned. A fraction of the clones does not appear; measured against another copy, unresolved V genes explain less than half of the discrepancy, and the remainder lacks a known reason. V, J and clone size reflect that table, while D and trimming were determined from the DNA. The sample's own table lists 150,000 to 200,000 clones. Clones ranked in the top ten supply 1% to 1.5% of the sample.

CDR1 is given as MNHEY and CDR2 as SMNVEV, both from the germline V gene (reference sequence). Measured from the cysteine to the phenylalanine, the CDR3 is 15 residues long. Just the 45-base CDR3 DNA is kept, in frame starting at base 1. Ends trimmed: V by 2 bases, J by 1 base; bases unmatched to a gene: 2. Regarding this clone: What antigen it recognizes has not been identified.

In total, just over 650 healthy bone marrow donors made up the cohort. All cohort members were sampled while nominally healthy, although unrecorded immune exposures were likely present. The donor was CMV seronegative and belonged to the group of over 350 seronegative cohort members. Every donor gave a peripheral blood sample, and the peripheral blood mononuclear cells from that sample were used for TCR beta sequencing. The Qiagen DNeasy Blood Extraction Kit was used to extract genomic DNA from the blood cell samples. The sample consisted of PBMCs. The chain joins TRBV27 to TRBJ2-3; 8 bases in the junction line up with TRBD1. The TCR comes from an older woman in good health and CMV-seronegative. CDR3 protein: CASSLKDRGTDTQYF. The nucleotide sequence is TGTGCCAGCAGTTTAAAGGACAGGGGCACAGATACGCAGTATTTT.